This TCR beta chain was found in a study of response to subunit inactivated influenza vaccine. Germline V gene sequence: CDR1 DFQATT, CDR2 SNEGSKA (reference sequence). Trimming left V 0 bases short and J 8 bases short, with 17 bases between. This CDR3 has 15 amino acids. TCRdb itself ran the RT-PCR reads through MiXCR, one entry per CDR3 protein. Here the sample spans 500,000 to 550,000 distinct CDR3 sequences, 7.6% being singletons. About this clonotype itself: Its target is unknown.

Broader study findings: Authors suggested seasonal influenza vaccinations each recruit few new T cells.

The chain has TRBV20-1 and TRBJ2-1, with D possibly TRBD2 on 6 matching bases. Sequencing used PBMCs from blood, obtained around 25 months after vaccination. The receptor was derived from a man between 45 and 75 years old who received an inactivated influenza vaccine. The CDR3, as DNA: TGCAGTGCTAGAGATCACGGGGGAGTCTCTTATGAGCAGTTCTTC. Encoded protein: CSARDHGGVSYEQFF.